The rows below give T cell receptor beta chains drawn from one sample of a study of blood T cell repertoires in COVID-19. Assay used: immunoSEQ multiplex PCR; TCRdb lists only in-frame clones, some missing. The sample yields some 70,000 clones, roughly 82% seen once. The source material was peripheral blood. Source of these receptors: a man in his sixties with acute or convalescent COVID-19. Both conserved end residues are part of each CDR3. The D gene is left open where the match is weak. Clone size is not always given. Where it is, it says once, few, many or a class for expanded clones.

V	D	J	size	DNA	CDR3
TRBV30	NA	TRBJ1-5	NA	TGTGCCTGGGCAGACAGGTGGCGCAATCAGCCCCAGCATTTT	CAWADRWRNQPQHF
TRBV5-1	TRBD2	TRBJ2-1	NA	TGCGCCAGCAGCTCTCGGCTAGCGGGTACGAATGAGCAGTTCTTC	CASSSRLAGTNEQFF
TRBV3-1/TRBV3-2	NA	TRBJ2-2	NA	TGTGCCAGCAGCCCCCAGATCGCCGGGGAGCTGTTTTTT	CASSPQIAGELFF
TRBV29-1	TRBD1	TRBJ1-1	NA	TGCAGCGTGACGACAGGGGGAAACACTGAAGCTTTCTTT	CSVTTGGNTEAFF
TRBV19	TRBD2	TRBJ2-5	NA	TGTGCCAGTAACATGGGACTAGCGGACCAAGAGACCCAGTACTTC	CASNMGLADQETQYF
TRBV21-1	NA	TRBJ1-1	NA	TGTGCCAGCAGCCCTGAGGACAAGAACACTGAAGCTTTCTTT	CASSPEDKNTEAFF
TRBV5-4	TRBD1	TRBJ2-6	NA	TGTGCCAGCAGCCTAGACAGGGGTGCGGGGGCCAACGTCCTGACTTTC	CASSLDRGAGANVLTF
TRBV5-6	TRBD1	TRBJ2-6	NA	TGTGCCAGCAGCTTTGACAGGGTTGGGGCCAACGTCCTGACTTTC	CASSFDRVGANVLTF
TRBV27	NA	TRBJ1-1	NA	TGTGCCAGCAGTCAGTGGACAGAAGCTTTCTTT	CASSQWTEAFF
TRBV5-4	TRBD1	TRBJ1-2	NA	TGTGCCAGCAGCCAAGGGACAGGGGGTGCCTATGGCTACACCTTC	CASSQGTGGAYGYTF
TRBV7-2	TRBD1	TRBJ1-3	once	TGTGCCAGCAGCCCAGACAGGGGTTCGGGAAACACCATATATTTT	CASSPDRGSGNTIYF
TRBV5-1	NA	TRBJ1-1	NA	TGCGCCAGCAGCTTCCAGGGGATGAACACTGAAGCTTTCTTT	CASSFQGMNTEAFF
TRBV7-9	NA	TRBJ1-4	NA	TGTGCCAGCAGCGGGGCATGGGCTAATGAAAAACTGTTTTTT	CASSGAWANEKLFF
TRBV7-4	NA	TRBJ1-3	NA	TGTGCCAGCAGCTCCTTACCTGGGAGAAGCTCCGGAAACACCATATATTTT	CASSSLPGRSSGNTIYF
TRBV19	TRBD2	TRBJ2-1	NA	TGTGCCAGTAGTACCCAAGCGGGGGGGCCAATCAATGAGCAGTTCTTC	CASSTQAGGPINEQFF
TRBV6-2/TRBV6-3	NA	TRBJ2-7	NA	TGTGCCAGCAGTTCCTCGGGCCTTGGGTCCTACGAGCAGTACTTC	CASSSSGLGSYEQYF
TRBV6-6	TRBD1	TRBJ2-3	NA	TGTGCCAGCAGTCCTCAGGGGACAGGGGTATCCACAGATACGCAGTATTTT	CASSPQGTGVSTDTQYF
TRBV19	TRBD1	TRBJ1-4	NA	TGTGCCAGTAGGCAGGGGGTCCTTAATGAAAAACTGTTTTTT	CASRQGVLNEKLFF
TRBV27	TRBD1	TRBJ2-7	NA	TGTGCCAGCAGGATGACGGGACAGACCTACGAGCAGTACTTC	CASRMTGQTYEQYF
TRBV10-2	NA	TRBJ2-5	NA	TGCGCCAGCAGTGGAGGGAGGGGGGGGTACCAAGAGACCCAGTACTTC	CASSGGRGGYQETQYF
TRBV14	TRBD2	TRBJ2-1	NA	TGTGCCAGCAGCCAGGTGGGGGGGAATGAGCAGTTCTTC	CASSQVGGNEQFF
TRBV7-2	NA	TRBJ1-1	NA	TGTGCCAGCAGCTTCGGTACTGAAGCTTTCTTT	CASSFGTEAFF
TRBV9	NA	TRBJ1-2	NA	TGTGCCAGCAGCAGACCCGGCGGTGGCTACACCTTC	CASSRPGGGYTF
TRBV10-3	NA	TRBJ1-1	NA	TGTGCCATCAGTGGCCAAGGACTCCCGAACACTGAAGCTTTCTTT	CAISGQGLPNTEAFF
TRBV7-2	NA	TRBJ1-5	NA	TGTGCCAGCAGCTTGGGGCCCAATCAGCCCCAGCATTTT	CASSLGPNQPQHF
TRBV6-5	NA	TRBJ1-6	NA	TGTGCCAGCAGTTACTACCAGGATGGTTCACCCCTCCACTTT	CASSYYQDGSPLHF
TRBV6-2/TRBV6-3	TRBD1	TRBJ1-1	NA	TGTGCCAGCAGTCGCCGGGACAGGGAAGCTTTCTTT	CASSRRDREAFF